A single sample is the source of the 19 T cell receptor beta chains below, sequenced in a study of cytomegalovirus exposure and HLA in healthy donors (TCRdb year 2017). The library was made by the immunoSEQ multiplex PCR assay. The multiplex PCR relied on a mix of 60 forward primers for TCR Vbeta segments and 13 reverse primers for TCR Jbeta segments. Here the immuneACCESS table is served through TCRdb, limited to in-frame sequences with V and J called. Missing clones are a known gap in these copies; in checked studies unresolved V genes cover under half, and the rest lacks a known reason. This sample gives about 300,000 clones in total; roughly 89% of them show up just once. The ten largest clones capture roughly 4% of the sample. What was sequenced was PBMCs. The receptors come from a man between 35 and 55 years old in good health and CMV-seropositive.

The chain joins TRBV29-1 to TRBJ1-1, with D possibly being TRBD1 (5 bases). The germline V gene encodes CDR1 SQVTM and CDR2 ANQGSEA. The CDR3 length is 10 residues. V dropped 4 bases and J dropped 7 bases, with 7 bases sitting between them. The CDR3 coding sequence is TGCAGCGTTGTCAGGGTTGAAGCTTTCTTT. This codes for CSVVRVEAFF.

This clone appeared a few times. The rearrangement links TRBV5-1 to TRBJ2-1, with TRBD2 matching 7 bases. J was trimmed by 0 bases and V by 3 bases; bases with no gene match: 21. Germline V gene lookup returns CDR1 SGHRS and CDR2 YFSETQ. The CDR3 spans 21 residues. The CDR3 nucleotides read TGCGCCAGCAGCTGGAGAACCCCGGGGGACTACAGTCTGCGCTCCTACAATGAGCAGTTCTTC. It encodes CASSWRTPGDYSLRSYNEQFF.

The CDR3 DNA is TGTGCCAGTAGTTCCTCGGGACTAGCATTCTTCGAGCAGTACTTC. Encoded protein: CASSSSGLAFFEQYF. V and J are TRBV19 and TRBJ2-7; 9 bases map to TRBD2. Losses at the gene ends were 5 bases for V and 6 bases for J; bases not matched to a gene: 11. Germline V lookup: CDR1 LNHDA, CDR2 SQIVND (reference sequence). This CDR3 is 15 amino acids long.

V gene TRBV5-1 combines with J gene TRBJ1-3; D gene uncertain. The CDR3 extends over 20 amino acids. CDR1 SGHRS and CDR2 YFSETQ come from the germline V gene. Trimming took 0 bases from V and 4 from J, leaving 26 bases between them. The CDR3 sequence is CASSLEGGSEVLLWGNTIYF. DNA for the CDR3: TGCGCCAGCAGCTTGGAAGGAGGTTCAGAGGTTTTACTCTGGGGAAACACCATATATTTT. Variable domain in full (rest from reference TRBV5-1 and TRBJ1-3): KAGVTQTPRYLIKTRGQQVTLSCSPISGHRSVSWYQQTPGQGLQFLFEYFSETQRNKGNFPGRFSGRQFSNSRSEMNVSTLELGDSALYLCASSLEGGSEVLLWGNTIYFGEGSWLTVV.

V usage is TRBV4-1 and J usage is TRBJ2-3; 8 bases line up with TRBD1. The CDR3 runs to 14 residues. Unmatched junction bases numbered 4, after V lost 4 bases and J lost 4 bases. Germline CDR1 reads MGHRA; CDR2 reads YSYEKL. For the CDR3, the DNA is TGCGCCAGCAGCCTTGGACAGGGCGCAGATACGCAGTATTTT. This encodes CASSLGQGADTQYF.

CDR3 coding DNA: TGTGCCAGCGGGGGACAGGGGAGCAATCAGCCCCAGCATTTT. This codes for CASGGQGSNQPQHF. The V and J genes are TRBV6-6 and TRBJ1-5, with TRBD1 matching over 10 bases. V lost 8 bases and J lost 1; bases outside the gene matches: 2. Germline assignment: CDR1 MNHNY and CDR2 SVGAGI (reference sequence). The CDR3 contains 14 residues.

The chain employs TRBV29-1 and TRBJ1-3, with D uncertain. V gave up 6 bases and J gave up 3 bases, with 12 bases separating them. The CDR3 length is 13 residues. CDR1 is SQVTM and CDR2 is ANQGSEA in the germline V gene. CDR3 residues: CSVLGLGGNTIYF. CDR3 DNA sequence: TGCAGCGTCCTAGGTTTGGGTGGAAACACCATATATTTT. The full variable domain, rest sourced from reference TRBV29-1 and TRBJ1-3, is SAVISQKPSRDICQRGTSLTIQCQVDSQVTMMFWYRQQPGQSLTLIATANQGSEATYESGFVIDKFPISRPNLTFSTLTVSNMSPEDSSIYLCSVLGLGGNTIYFGEGSWLTVV.

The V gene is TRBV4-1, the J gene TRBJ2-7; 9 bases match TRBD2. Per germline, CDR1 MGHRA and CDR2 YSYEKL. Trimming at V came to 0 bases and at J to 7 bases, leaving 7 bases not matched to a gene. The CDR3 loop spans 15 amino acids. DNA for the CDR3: TGCGCCAGCAGCCAAGAGAGACTAGCGGAGAGAGAGCAGTACTTC. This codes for CASSQERLAEREQYF.

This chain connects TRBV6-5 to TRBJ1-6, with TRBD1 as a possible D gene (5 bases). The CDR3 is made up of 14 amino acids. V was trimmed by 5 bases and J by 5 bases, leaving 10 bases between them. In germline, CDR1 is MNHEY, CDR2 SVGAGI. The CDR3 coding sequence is TGTGCCAGCAGTAGGGGTGGGGATAATTCACCCCTCCACTTT. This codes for CASSRGGDNSPLHF.

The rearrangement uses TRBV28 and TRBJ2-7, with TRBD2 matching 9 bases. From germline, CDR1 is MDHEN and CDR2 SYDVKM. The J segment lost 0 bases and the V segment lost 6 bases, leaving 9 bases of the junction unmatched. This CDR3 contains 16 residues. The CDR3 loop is CASRPGTSKSSYEQYF. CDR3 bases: TGTGCCAGCAGGCCTGGGACTAGCAAGAGCTCCTACGAGCAGTACTTC. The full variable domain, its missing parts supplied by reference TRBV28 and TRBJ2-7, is DVKVTQSSRYLVKRTGEKVFLECVQDMDHENMFWYRQDPGLGLRLIYFSYDVKMKEKGDIPEGYSVSREKKERFSLILESASTNQTSMYLCASRPGTSKSSYEQYFGPGTRLTVT.

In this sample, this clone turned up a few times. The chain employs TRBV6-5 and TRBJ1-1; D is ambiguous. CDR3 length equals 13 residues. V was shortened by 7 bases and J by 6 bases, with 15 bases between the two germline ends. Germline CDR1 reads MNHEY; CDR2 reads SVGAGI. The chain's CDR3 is CASTPRGQPEAFF. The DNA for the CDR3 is TGTGCCAGCACTCCCAGAGGGCAGCCTGAAGCTTTCTTT.

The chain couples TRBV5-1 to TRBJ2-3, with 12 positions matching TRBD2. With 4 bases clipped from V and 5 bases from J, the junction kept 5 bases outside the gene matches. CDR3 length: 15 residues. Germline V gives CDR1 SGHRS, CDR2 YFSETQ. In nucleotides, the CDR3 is TGCGCCAGCAGCAGGACTAGCGGGATTGGAGATACGCAGTATTTT. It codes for CASSRTSGIGDTQYF.

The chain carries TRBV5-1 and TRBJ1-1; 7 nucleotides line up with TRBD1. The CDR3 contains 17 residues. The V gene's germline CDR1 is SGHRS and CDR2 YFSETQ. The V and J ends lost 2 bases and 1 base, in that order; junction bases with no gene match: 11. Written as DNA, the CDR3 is TGCGCCAGCAGCTTACACGCAACTACAGGGGCGAACACTGAAGCTTTCTTT. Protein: CASSLHATTGANTEAFF.

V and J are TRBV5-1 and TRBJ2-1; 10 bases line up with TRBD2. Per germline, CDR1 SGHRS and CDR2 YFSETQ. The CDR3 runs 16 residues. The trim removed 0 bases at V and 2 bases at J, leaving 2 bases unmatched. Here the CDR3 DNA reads TGCGCCAGCAGCTTGGGACTAGCGGGTCCCTACAATGAGCAGTTCTTC. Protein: CASSLGLAGPYNEQFF.

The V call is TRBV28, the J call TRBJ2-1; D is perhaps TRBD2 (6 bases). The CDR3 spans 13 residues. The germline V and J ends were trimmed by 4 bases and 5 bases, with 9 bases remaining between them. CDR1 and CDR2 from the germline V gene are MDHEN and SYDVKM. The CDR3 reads CASSSGLNNEQFF. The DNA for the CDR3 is TGTGCCAGCAGTTCGGGACTCAACAATGAGCAGTTCTTC.

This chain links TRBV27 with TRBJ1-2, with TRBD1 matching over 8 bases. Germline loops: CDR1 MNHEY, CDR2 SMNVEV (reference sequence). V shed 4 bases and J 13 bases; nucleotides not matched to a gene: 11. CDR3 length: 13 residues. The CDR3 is CASSYRDRTPPTF. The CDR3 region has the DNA TGTGCCAGCAGTTACCGGGACAGGACACCCCCCACCTTC.

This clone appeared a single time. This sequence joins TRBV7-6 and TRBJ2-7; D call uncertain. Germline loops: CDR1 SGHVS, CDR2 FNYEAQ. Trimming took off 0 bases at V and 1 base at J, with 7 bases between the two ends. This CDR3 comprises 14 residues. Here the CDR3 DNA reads TGTGCCAGCAGCTTAGCCCGTGAGTCCTACGAGCAGTACTTC. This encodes CASSLARESYEQYF.

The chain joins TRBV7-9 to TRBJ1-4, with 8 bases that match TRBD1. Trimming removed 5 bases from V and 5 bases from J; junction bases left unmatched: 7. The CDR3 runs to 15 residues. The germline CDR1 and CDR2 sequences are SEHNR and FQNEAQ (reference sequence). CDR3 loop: CASSPLQGANEKLFF. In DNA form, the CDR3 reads TGTGCCAGCAGCCCACTGCAGGGGGCGAATGAAAAACTGTTTTTT.

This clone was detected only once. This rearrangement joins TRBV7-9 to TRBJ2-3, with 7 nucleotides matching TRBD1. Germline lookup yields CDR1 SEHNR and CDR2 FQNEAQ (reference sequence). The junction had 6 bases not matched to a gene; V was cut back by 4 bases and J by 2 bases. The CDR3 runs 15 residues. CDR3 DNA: TGTGCCAGCAGCTGGTCGACAGGGAACACAGATACGCAGTATTTT. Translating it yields CASSWSTGNTDTQYF.